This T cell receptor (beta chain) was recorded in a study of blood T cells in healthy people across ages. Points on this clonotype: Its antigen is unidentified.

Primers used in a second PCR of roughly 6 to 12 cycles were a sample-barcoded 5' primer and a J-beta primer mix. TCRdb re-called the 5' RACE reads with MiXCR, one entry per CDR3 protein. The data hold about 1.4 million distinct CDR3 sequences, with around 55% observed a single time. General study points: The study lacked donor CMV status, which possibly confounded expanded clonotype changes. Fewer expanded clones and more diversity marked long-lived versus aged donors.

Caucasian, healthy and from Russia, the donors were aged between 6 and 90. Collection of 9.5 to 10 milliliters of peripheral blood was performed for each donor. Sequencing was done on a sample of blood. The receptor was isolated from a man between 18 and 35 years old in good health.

The CDR3 is CSAREPGGRAGELFF. The CDR3 DNA sequence: TGCAGTGCTAGAGAGCCCGGGGGTCGAGCCGGGGAGCTGTTTTTT. V is TRBV20-1 and J is TRBJ2-2; D might be TRBD2 (6 bases). The CDR3 has 15 residues. Germline CDR1 is DFQATT and CDR2 is SNEGSKA (reference sequence). V lost 0 bases to trimming and J lost 6 bases, with 14 bases between them.